This T cell receptor (beta chain) was recovered during a study of tumor-infiltrating lymphocytes in primary liver carcinoma. Across the whole study: The study included patients who were men and women aged 30 to 69 years. Stage T1-T3 N0M0 tumors measured 4.2 to 10 cm at most.

CDR1 is MNHNS, CDR2 SASEGT, per germline. This CDR3 region has 15 residues. Trimming cost V 1 base and J 2 bases, with 12 bases left between them. Unsorted whole blood supplied the blood RNA, and germline DNA was isolated too. As to this clonotype: Its antigen is not identified.

The study, taken as a whole, reports: Researchers did not compare CD4+ and CD8+ repertoires, as samples were bulk unsorted.

Making TCR beta cDNA involved approximately 0.5 ug total RNA and a constant-region primer. Three rounds of nested multiplex PCR with slightly modified ARM-PCR produced TCR beta libraries. Rounds one and two of PCR, each of 10 cycles, were primed with TRBV1-TRBV30 forward primers and a C-beta reverse primer. TCRdb re-called the multiplex PCR reads through MiXCR, storing one row per CDR3 protein. The sample shows about 210,000 distinct CDR3 sequences, around 60% of them seen only once. The J gene is TRBJ2-7, the V gene TRBV6-1; D is ambiguous. Specimen: peripheral blood. This TCR derives from an older woman with primary liver carcinoma and hepatitis B virus infection. The CDR3 loop reads CASSEGAIETYEQYF. The CDR3 bases are TGTGCCAGCAGTGAAGGAGCTATCGAAACCTACGAGCAGTACTTC.